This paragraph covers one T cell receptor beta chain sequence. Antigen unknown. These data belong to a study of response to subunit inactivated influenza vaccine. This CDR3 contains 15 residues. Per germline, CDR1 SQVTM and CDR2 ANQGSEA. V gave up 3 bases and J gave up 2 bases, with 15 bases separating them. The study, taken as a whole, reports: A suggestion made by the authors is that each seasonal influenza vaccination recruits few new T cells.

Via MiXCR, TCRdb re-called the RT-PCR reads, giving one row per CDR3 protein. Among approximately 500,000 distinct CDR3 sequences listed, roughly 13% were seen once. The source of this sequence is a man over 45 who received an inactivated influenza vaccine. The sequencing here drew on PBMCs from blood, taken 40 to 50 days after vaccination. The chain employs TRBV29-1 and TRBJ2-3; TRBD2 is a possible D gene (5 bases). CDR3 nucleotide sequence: TGCAGCGTTGAGAGGGCCGGAGATTTCACAGATACGCAGTATTTT. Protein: CSVERAGDFTDTQYF.